The source of this TCR beta chain is a study of T-cell memory formation after mild COVID-19. The sample holds a few counts of this clonotype. After 5'RACE with constant-segment primers, TCR alpha and TCR beta cDNA libraries carrying sample barcodes and UMIs were obtained. TCRdb independently ran MiXCR on the 5' RACE reads; one entry per CDR3 protein. The data show fewer than 350,000 distinct CDR3 sequences, more than 15% seen once. Source material: PBMCs or a T cell subset sorted from them (not recorded which). The clonotype originates from a man aged 18 to 29 who had mild COVID-19 (a few samples of this study predate the infection). Cell type and time point are not known.

CDR3 in DNA: TGTGCCACCAGCAGAGTATTCTCTGGGGCCAACGTCCTGACTTTC. Protein: CATSRVFSGANVLTF. The chain has TRBV15 and TRBJ2-6, with D unclear. Between the trimmed V and J ends, which lost 1 base and 0 bases, there was a span of 4 bases. The CDR3 runs 15 residues. CDR1 and CDR2 from the germline V gene are LNHNV and YYDKDF (reference sequence).